The 6 T cell receptor beta chains given below trace back to one sample, sequenced in a study of regulatory T cells in long-lasting Graves disease. Arm-PCR of CDR3 regions and iRepertoire HTBI primers were the basis on which TCR beta libraries were built. TCRdb ran MiXCR on the multiplex PCR reads and lists one entry per CDR3 protein. The sample includes about 450,000 distinct CDR3 sequences, around a quarter of them seen just once. Time point meaning: persistent/refractory GD, antithyroid drugs over 5 years with positive TRAb. PBMC RNA served as the TCR library source. The sequences come from peripheral blood mononuclear cells (PBMCs), collected when the disease was refractory, from a patient treated with antithyroid drugs. The receptor set was obtained from a female donor with Graves disease.

The rearrangement joins TRBV18 to TRBJ1-1, with TRBD1 as a possible D gene (5 bases). There are 18 residues in the CDR3. The V end was cut by 2 bases, the J end by 0 bases, with 19 bases between. Germline CDR1 and CDR2: KGHSH and LQKENI. CDR3 residues: CASSPSGERGALNTEAFF. CDR3 DNA sequence: TGTGCCAGCTCACCATCGGGGGAGCGTGGGGCCTTGAACACTGAAGCTTTCTTT.

This clonotype has at least ten counts. The V call is TRBV28, the J call TRBJ2-7, with 8 positions matching TRBD2. The CDR3 loop spans 15 amino acids. CDR1 is MDHEN, CDR2 SYDVKM, per germline. The ends lost 1 base at V and 2 bases at J; junction bases unmatched: 4. CDR3 nucleotides: TGTGCCAGCAGTTTATTACTAGCGGATGCCTACGAGCAGTACTTC. Its protein product is CASSLLLADAYEQYF.

This clonotype came up many times. The genes are TRBV27 and TRBJ2-7, with 8 bases fitting TRBD2. Germline V gives CDR1 MNHEY, CDR2 SMNVEV (reference sequence). CDR3 length equals 15 residues. The J segment lost 2 bases and the V segment lost 8 bases, leaving 11 bases of the junction unmatched. As DNA, the CDR3 is TGTGCCAGCTCGAGACCGGGACTAGATGCCTACGAGCAGTACTTC. Translated, it gives CASSRPGLDAYEQYF.

At least ten counts were recorded for this clonotype. The chain couples TRBV28 to TRBJ2-5; 11 positions agree with TRBD2. The CDR3 runs 15 residues. Per germline, CDR1 MDHEN and CDR2 SYDVKM. Trimming at V came to 7 bases and at J to 4 bases, leaving 8 bases not matched to a gene. The CDR3 DNA reads TGTGCCAGCATCATAGCGGGAGGGCGAGGAGAGACCCAGTACTTC. Protein: CASIIAGGRGETQYF.

This clonotype was observed a handful of times. The chain is built from TRBV4-1 and TRBJ2-7, with TRBD1 matching over 7 bases. V was pared by 0 bases and J by 5 bases, with 7 bases of the junction left unmatched. This CDR3 region has 15 residues. The germline CDR1 and CDR2 sequences are MGHRA and YSYEKL. Here the CDR3 reads CASSQDRDRFDEQYF. As DNA, the CDR3 is TGCGCCAGCAGCCAAGACAGGGACAGATTCGACGAGCAGTACTTC.

This clonotype turned up a few times. This chain joins TRBV6-1 and TRBJ2-7; D unclear. V gave up 6 bases and J gave up 3 bases, with 24 bases separating them. The CDR3 is 17 residues long. Germline V gene lookup returns CDR1 MNHNS and CDR2 SASEGT. CDR3 sequence: CASSSKPPRPTSYEQYF. The CDR3 coding sequence is TGTGCCAGCAGCTCGAAGCCCCCGAGACCGACGAGCTACGAGCAGTACTTC.